These T cell receptor beta chains were read from a single sample in a study of beta chain features in type 1 diabetes. Profiling relied on immunoSEQ multiplex PCR, and the TCRdb table lists in-frame clones only, not all of them. The repertoire holds about 340,000 clones, with less than 15% as singletons. Sequenced sample: naive CD4+ T cells from blood. Receptor source: a woman between 18 and 29 years old with type 1 diabetes. CDR3s include the opening cysteine and the closing phenylalanine or tryptophan. Each record gives: D gene, J gene, V gene, clone size, CDR3 protein, CDR3 DNA. D genes are given only for firm matches. Clone size is not always given. Where it is, it says once, few, many or a class for expanded clones.

. TRBJ2-7 TRBV7-2 few CASTLSQATYEQYF TGTGCCAGCACCCTCTCGCAGGCAACCTACGAGCAGTACTTC
TRBD2 TRBJ2-3 TRBV27 . CASSYGSGILSRTDTQYF TGTGCCAGCAGTTATGGTAGCGGGATACTTTCCCGCACAGATACGCAGTATTTT
. TRBJ2-1 TRBV2 few CASSADFLYNEQFF TGTGCCAGCAGTGCCGACTTTTTGTACAATGAGCAGTTCTTC
TRBD1 TRBJ1-1 TRBV25-1 few CASSAWTGENTEAFF TGTGCCAGCAGTGCTTGGACAGGGGAGAACACTGAAGCTTTCTTT
. TRBJ1-1 TRBV18 . CASSPQVEAFF TGTGCCAGCTCACCCCAGGTTGAAGCTTTCTTT
TRBD2 TRBJ2-1 TRBV9 . CASSVAAGAQNEQFF TGTGCCAGCAGCGTAGCGGCGGGAGCTCAGAATGAGCAGTTCTTC
TRBD2 TRBJ2-1 TRBV27 once CASRWTSSYNEQFF TGTGCCAGCAGATGGACTAGCTCCTACAATGAGCAGTTCTTC
TRBD2 TRBJ2-5 TRBV2 few CASKRPGSGILETQYF TGTGCCAGCAAAAGGCCTGGTAGCGGGATCTTAGAGACCCAGTACTTC
TRBD1 TRBJ2-5 TRBV6-5 . CASSRTGQETQYF TGTGCCAGCAGTAGGACAGGGCAAGAGACCCAGTACTTC
TRBD1 TRBJ1-1 TRBV7-2 . CASSFTGGGNTEAFF TGTGCCAGCAGCTTTACAGGGGGGGGGAACACTGAAGCTTTCTTT
. TRBJ1-2 TRBV29-1 . CSVEWAEVYGYTF TGCAGCGTTGAGTGGGCAGAAGTCTATGGCTACACCTTC
. TRBJ1-1 TRBV2 . CAGELRTEAFF TGTGCCGGAGAATTGAGGACTGAAGCTTTCTTT
TRBD1 TRBJ2-4 TRBV9 few CASSADPRGHIQYF TGTGCCAGCAGCGCCGACCCCAGGGGGCACATTCAGTACTTC
TRBD2 TRBJ2-3 TRBV6-5 . CASSTLAGAKDTQYF TGTGCCAGCAGTACCTTAGCGGGAGCCAAAGATACGCAGTATTTT
TRBD1 TRBJ1-1 TRBV2 . CASKKEGTGGTEAFF TGTGCCAGCAAAAAGGAAGGGACAGGTGGGACTGAAGCTTTCTTT
TRBD1 TRBJ2-1 TRBV19 . CASSDTGGQNEQFF TGTGCCAGTAGTGATACAGGGGGCCAAAATGAGCAGTTCTTC
. TRBJ1-1 TRBV29-1 many CSVEGRVNTEAFF TGCAGCGTTGAGGGCAGGGTGAACACTGAAGCTTTCTTT
. TRBJ1-1 TRBV29-1 . CSGGSYTEAFF TGCAGCGGCGGTTCATACACTGAAGCTTTCTTT
. TRBJ2-7 TRBV18 . CASSPPSLSGGTYEQYF TGTGCCAGCTCACCACCGTCTCTATCCGGAGGAACCTACGAGCAGTACTTC
TRBD1 TRBJ2-4 TRBV2 few CASSPRGTGGDIQYF TGTGCCAGCAGCCCCAGGGGGACAGGGGGGGACATTCAGTACTTC
TRBD2 TRBJ2-1 TRBV11-3 . CASSLRLAGRNEQFF TGTGCCAGCAGCTTGAGACTAGCGGGACGGAATGAGCAGTTCTTC
. TRBJ1-1 TRBV28 few CASSPAGLPFTEAFF TGTGCCAGCAGTCCAGCGGGACTGCCGTTCACTGAAGCTTTCTTT
TRBD2 TRBJ2-1 TRBV28 . CASSLPSGQSYNEQFF TGTGCCAGCAGTTTACCTAGCGGGCAGTCCTACAATGAGCAGTTCTTC
TRBD1 TRBJ2-6 TRBV28 . CASNAPGQGAGANVLTF TGTGCCAGCAACGCACCGGGACAGGGGGCTGGGGCCAACGTCCTGACTTTC
. TRBJ1-2 TRBV15 . CATSRSGRERESYTF TGTGCCACCAGCAGATCGGGACGGGAGAGGGAAAGCTACACCTTC
. TRBJ2-7 TRBV2 few CASSGGQGNYEQYF TGTGCCAGCAGTGGGGGGCAGGGGAATTACGAGCAGTACTTC
TRBD1 TRBJ2-1 TRBV19 . CASRDPRTGQFF TGTGCCAGTAGAGATCCTAGGACAGGTCAGTTCTTC
TRBD2 TRBJ2-1 TRBV6-5 . CAARGAAGVSEQFF TGTGCCGCAAGGGGCGCAGCGGGAGTCAGTGAGCAGTTCTTC
TRBD2 TRBJ2-1 TRBV7-9 few CASNSPSGGSEQFF TGTGCCAGCAACTCACCTAGCGGGGGATCTGAGCAGTTCTTC
. TRBJ2-1 TRBV19 few CASSRRPGRENEQFF TGTGCCAGTAGTAGGCGCCCAGGTCGAGAAAATGAGCAGTTCTTC
. TRBJ2-7 TRBV30 few CAWKGQGPYEQYF TGTGCCTGGAAGGGGCAGGGTCCCTACGAGCAGTACTTC
TRBD2 TRBJ2-1 TRBV30 few CAWSRGLAGGTEQFF TGTGCCTGGAGTCGGGGACTAGCGGGAGGGACTGAGCAGTTCTTC
. TRBJ2-2 TRBV5-1 . CASSTGLNTGELFF TGCGCCAGCAGCACGGGACTCAACACCGGGGAGCTGTTTTTT
. TRBJ2-5 TRBV7-2 . CASSLDYNQETQYF TGTGCCAGCAGCTTAGACTACAACCAAGAGACCCAGTACTTC
. TRBJ1-1 TRBV5-1 few CASSSTGGNTEAFF TGCGCCAGCAGCTCCACCGGGGGGAACACTGAAGCTTTCTTT
TRBD1 TRBJ1-1 TRBV29-1 few CSVKPQGANTEAFF TGCAGCGTTAAACCACAGGGGGCGAACACTGAAGCTTTCTTT
TRBD2 TRBJ2-1 TRBV28 . CASSRGTRSNEQFF TGTGCCAGCAGTAGGGGGACTAGATCGAATGAGCAGTTCTTC
. TRBJ1-2 TRBV4-2 few CASSQELGAGYTF TGTGCCAGCAGCCAAGAATTGGGGGCGGGCTACACCTTC
. TRBJ1-1 TRBV2 few CASSVAGTEAFF TGTGCCAGCAGTGTGGCAGGGACTGAAGCTTTCTTT
. TRBJ2-3 TRBV30 few CAWTRGPSTDTQYF TGTGCCTGGACTAGGGGCCCAAGCACAGATACGCAGTATTTT
. TRBJ1-5 TRBV18 . CASSPGRVSNQPQHF TGTGCCAGCTCACCAGGGCGGGTCAGCAATCAGCCCCAGCATTTT
. TRBJ2-6 TRBV7-2 . CASRQQNSGANVLTF TGTGCCAGCAGACAACAAAACTCTGGGGCCAACGTCCTGACTTTC
TRBD1 TRBJ1-1 TRBV25-1 few CASSGRQGTSEAFF TGTGCCAGCAGCGGAAGACAGGGAACCTCTGAAGCTTTCTTT
TRBD2 TRBJ2-7 TRBV7-2 . CASSLAPLAGPQEQYF TGTGCCAGCAGCTTAGCCCCATTAGCGGGACCCCAGGAGCAGTACTTC
. TRBJ2-7 TRBV6-6 . CASSYQGEQYF TGTGCCAGCAGTTATCAGGGCGAGCAGTACTTC
. TRBJ2-3 TRBV11-2 . CASSLDGRVTDTQYF TGTGCCAGCAGCTTAGACGGGCGGGTCACAGATACGCAGTATTTT
. TRBJ2-3 TRBV27 few CASSLHRIDTQYF TGTGCCAGCAGTTTACACAGGATAGATACGCAGTATTTT
. TRBJ2-1 TRBV15 . CATSRTTDSNKQFF TGTGCCACCAGCAGAACGACGGACAGTAACAAGCAGTTCTTC